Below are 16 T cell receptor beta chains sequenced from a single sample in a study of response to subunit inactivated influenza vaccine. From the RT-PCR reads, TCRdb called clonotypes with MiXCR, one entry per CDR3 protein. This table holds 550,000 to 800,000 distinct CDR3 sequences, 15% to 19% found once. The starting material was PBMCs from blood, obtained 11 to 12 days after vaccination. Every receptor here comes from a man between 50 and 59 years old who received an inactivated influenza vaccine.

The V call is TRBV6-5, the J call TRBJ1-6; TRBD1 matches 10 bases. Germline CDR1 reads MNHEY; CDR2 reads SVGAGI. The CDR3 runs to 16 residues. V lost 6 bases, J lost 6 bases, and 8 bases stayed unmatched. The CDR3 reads CASSLTTGGRNSPLHF. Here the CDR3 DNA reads TGTGCCAGCAGCTTAACGACAGGGGGCCGTAATTCACCCCTCCACTTT.

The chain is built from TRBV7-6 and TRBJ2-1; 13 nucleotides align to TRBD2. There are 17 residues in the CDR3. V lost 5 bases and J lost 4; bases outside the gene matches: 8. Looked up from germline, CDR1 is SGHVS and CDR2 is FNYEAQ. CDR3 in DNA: TGTGCCAGCAGCCCGGGACTAGCGGGGAACATATACAATGAGCAGTTCTTC. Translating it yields CASSPGLAGNIYNEQFF.

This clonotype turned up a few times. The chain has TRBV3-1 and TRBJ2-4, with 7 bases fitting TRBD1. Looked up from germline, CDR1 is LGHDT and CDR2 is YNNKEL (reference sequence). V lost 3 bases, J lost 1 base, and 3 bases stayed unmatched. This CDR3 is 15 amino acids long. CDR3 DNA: TGTGCCAGCAGCCAGACGACAGGGGCCAAAAACATTCAGTACTTC. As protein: CASSQTTGAKNIQYF.

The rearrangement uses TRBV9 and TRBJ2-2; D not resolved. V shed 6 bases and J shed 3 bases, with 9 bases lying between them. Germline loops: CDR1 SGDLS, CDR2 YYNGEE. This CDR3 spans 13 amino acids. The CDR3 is CASTSWDTGELFF. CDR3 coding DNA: TGTGCCAGCACCTCTTGGGACACCGGGGAGCTGTTTTTT. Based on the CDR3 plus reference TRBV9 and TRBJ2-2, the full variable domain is DSGVTQTPKHLITATGQRVTLRCSPRSGDLSVYWYQQSLDQGLQFLIQYYNGEERAKGNILERFSAQQFPDLHSELNLSSLELGDSALYFCASTSWDTGELFFGEGSRLTVL.

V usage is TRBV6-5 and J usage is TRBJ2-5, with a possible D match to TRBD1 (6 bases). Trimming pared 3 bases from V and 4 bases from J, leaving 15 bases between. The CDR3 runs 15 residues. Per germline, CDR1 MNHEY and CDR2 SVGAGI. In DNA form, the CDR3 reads TGTGCCAGCAGTTATTATGCAGGGGTGGGAGAGACCCAGTACTTC. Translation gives CASSYYAGVGETQYF.

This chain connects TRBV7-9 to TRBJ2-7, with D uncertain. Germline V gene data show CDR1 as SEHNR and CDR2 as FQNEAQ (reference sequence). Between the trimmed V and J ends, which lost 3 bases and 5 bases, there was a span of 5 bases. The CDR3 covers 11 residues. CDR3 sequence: CASSFVHEQYF. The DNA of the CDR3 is TGTGCCAGCAGCTTTGTCCACGAGCAGTACTTC.

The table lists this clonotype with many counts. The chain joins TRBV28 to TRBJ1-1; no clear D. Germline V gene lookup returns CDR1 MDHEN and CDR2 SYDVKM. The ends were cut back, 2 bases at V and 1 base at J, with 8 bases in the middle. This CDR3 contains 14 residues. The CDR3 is CASSLRRSNTEAFF. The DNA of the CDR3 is TGTGCCAGCAGTTTAAGGCGGTCGAACACTGAAGCTTTCTTT.

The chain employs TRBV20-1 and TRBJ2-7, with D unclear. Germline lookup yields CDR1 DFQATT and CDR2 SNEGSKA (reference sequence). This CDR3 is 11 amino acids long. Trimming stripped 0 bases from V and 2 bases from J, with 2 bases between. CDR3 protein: CSARETYEQYF. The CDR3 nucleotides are TGCAGTGCTAGAGAGACCTACGAGCAGTACTTC.

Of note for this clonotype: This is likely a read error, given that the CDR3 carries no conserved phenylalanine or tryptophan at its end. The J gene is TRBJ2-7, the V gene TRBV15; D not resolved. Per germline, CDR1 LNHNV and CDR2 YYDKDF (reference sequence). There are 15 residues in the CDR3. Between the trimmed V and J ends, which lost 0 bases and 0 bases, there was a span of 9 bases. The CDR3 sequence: CATSRDQDPSYEQYL. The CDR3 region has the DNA TGTGCCACCAGCAGAGATCAGGACCCCTCCTACGAGCAGTACTTA.

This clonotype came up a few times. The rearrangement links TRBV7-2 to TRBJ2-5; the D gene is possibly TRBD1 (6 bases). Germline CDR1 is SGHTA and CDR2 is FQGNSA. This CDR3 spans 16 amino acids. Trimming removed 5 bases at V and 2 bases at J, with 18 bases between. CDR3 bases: TGTGCCAGCAGCCAGTTGGGGGCCCTCACTCAAGAGACCCAGTACTTC. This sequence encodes CASSQLGALTQETQYF.

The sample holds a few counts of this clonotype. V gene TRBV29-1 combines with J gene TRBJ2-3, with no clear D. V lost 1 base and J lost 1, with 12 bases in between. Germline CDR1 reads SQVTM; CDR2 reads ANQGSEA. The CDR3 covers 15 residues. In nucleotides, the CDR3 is TGCAGCGTTGAAGGTCTAGTGTACGGCACAGATACGCAGTATTTT. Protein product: CSVEGLVYGTDTQYF.

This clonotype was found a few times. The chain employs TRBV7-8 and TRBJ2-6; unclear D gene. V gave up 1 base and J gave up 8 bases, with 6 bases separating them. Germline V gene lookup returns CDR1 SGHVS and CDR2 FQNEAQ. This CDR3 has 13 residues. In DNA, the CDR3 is TGTGCCAGCAGCTTAGGACGGTCCAACGTCCTGACTTTC. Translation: CASSLGRSNVLTF.

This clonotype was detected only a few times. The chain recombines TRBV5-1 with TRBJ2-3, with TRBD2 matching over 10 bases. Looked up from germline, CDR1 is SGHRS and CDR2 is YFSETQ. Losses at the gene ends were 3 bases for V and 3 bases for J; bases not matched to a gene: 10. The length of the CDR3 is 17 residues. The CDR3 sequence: CASSSLLAGAKTDTQYF. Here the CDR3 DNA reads TGCGCCAGCAGCTCCTTGCTAGCGGGAGCGAAAACAGATACGCAGTATTTT.

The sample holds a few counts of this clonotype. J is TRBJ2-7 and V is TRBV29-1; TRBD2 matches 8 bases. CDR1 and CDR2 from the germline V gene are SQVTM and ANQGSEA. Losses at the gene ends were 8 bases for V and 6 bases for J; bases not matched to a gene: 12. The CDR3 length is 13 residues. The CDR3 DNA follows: TGCAGCTTCCGTACGGCGGGAGGTAGCGAGCAGTACTTC. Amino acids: CSFRTAGGSEQYF.

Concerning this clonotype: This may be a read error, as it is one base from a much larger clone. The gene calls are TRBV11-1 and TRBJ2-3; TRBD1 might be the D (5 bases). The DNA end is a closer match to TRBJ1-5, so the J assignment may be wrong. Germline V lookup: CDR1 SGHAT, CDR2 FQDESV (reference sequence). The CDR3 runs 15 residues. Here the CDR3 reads CASRNRDSPTDTQHF. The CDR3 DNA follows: TGTGCCAGCAGAAACCGGGACTCACCCACAGATACGCAGCATTTT.

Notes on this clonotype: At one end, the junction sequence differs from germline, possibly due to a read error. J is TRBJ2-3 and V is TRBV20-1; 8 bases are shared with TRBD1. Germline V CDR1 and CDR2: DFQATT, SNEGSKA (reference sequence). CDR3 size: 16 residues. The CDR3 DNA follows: TGCAGTGCTACTGACTGGACAGGGACCGGCACAGATGCGCAGTATTTT. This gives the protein CSATDWTGTGTDAQYF.